This record covers a single T cell receptor (beta chain). This specimen belongs to a study of blood T cell repertoires in COVID-19. For the study at large: Samples of COVID-19 (acute and convalescent) were obtained from the United States, Italy and Spain. PBMCs, B-cell-depleted T cells, or T cells provided the cDNA or gDNA that made up the material.

In the source study's methods: Estimates of nucleated cell counts were drawn from the amplification of reference gene primers. This table comes from immunoSEQ multiplex PCR, and its TCRdb copy is limited to in-frame clones, with some not included. V and J calls and clone size are copied from that table; D and trimming were computed from the DNA. The sample holds 9,500 to 10,000 clones, roughly 81% seen once. Trimming cost V 4 bases and J 4 bases; bases outside gene matches: 6. This CDR3 is built from 16 residues. Looked up from germline, CDR1 is SGHNT and CDR2 is YYREEE (reference sequence). This rearrangement joins TRBV5-4 to TRBJ2-1; 12 bases line up with TRBD2. Sample: peripheral blood. This receptor was taken from a man between 60 and 75 years old with active COVID-19. The CDR3 DNA is TGTGCCAGCAGCCTGATTCTAGCGGGAGGGTACAATGAGCAGTTCTTC. Residues: CASSLILAGGYNEQFF.